The clone carrying this T cell receptor beta chain appeared a few times. Its target is not known. This record comes from a study of beta chain features in type 1 diabetes. Germline V gene sequence: CDR1 MGHRA, CDR2 YSYEKL. The V gene lost 1 base and the J gene lost 2 bases, with 8 bases spanning the gap. The CDR3 sequence is 14 residues long. Study-wide results and caveats: The study found moderately but significantly shorter TCRB CDR3s in all four CD4+ subsets of Type 1 diabetes patients.

Expressed TCRB transcripts were sequenced because the entire RNA isolate underwent reverse transcription. Sequenced by immunoSEQ multiplex PCR; TCRdb stores in-frame clones only, minus some. The sample carries more than 150,000 clones, 11% recorded once. The clonotype comes from a man between 18 and 35 years old in good health. J is TRBJ1-1 and V is TRBV4-1; tentative D call: TRBD1 (5 bases). Sequences were obtained from central memory CD4+ T cells from blood. The chain's CDR3 is CASSQGTLNTEAFF. The CDR3 bases are TGCGCCAGCAGCCAAGGGACACTCAACACTGAAGCTTTCTTT.